The 8 T cell receptor beta chains listed next were all sequenced from one sample in a study of T cell clones after liver transplantation. This table comes from immunoSEQ multiplex PCR, and its TCRdb copy is limited to in-frame clones, with some not included. The data contain around 110,000 clones, 90% of them singletons. Source: CD4+ T cells from blood, taken 12 months after liver transplant. These receptors all come from a human patient who received a liver transplant. Some T cells may have come from the graft donor.

The rearrangement joins TRBV6-6 to TRBJ2-1; D ambiguous. The CDR3 contains 12 residues. Trimming took off 11 bases at V and 5 bases at J, with 13 bases between the two ends. Germline-derived CDR1 and CDR2 are MNHNY and SVGAGI (reference sequence). This chain's CDR3 is CAASNSNNEQFF. CDR3 in DNA: TGTGCCGCGTCCAACTCGAACAATGAGCAGTTCTTC.

The V gene is TRBV19, the J gene TRBJ1-2; D gene unclear. Trimming stripped 7 bases from V and 1 base from J, with 10 bases between. CDR3 length: 13 residues. The germline gives CDR1 LNHDA, CDR2 SQIVND (reference sequence). CDR3 protein: CASNPRDNYGYTF. As DNA, the CDR3 is TGTGCCAGTAACCCACGGGATAACTATGGCTACACCTTC.

This chain joins TRBV12-5 and TRBJ2-3; 7 nucleotides line up with TRBD2. After removal of 1 base from V and 1 base from J, the junction contained 5 bases not matched to a gene. The CDR3 contains 16 residues. Looked up from germline, CDR1 is LGHNT and CDR2 is FRNRAP. CDR3 loop: CASGLAAGVGTDTQYF. DNA for the CDR3: TGTGCTAGTGGTTTGGCGGCGGGAGTCGGCACAGATACGCAGTATTTT.

The chain links TRBV9 to TRBJ2-1; 8 bases line up with TRBD2. This CDR3 has 15 amino acids. From germline, CDR1 is SGDLS and CDR2 YYNGEE. V lost 3 bases to trimming and J lost 7 bases; unmatched junction nucleotides: 9. The CDR3 loop is CASSGRVSGKNEQFF. CDR3 DNA sequence: TGTGCCAGCAGCGGCCGGGTTAGCGGGAAGAATGAGCAGTTCTTC.

The chain is built from TRBV9 and TRBJ2-1, with 9 nucleotides matching TRBD2. V shed 6 bases, J shed 5 bases, and the junction held 3 bases outside the gene matches. Germline lookup yields CDR1 SGDLS and CDR2 YYNGEE. This CDR3 has 13 amino acids. The DNA of the CDR3 is TGTGCCAGCACCAGCGGGAGGAACAATGAGCAGTTCTTC. It codes for CASTSGRNNEQFF.

The chain is built from TRBV6-5 and TRBJ1-2; D is undetermined. Germline CDR1 reads MNHEY; CDR2 reads SVGAGI. Trimming cost V 2 bases and J 10 bases, with 14 bases left between them. This CDR3 has 13 amino acids. CDR3 coding DNA: TGTGCCAGCAGTTACACTCTGCCAAGGGTCTACACCTTC. It is translated as CASSYTLPRVYTF.

V gene TRBV14 combines with J gene TRBJ2-7; tentatively, D is TRBD1 (5 bases). V shed 4 bases and J shed 4 bases, with 17 bases lying between them. Germline values: CDR1 SGHDN, CDR2 FVKESK. CDR3 length: 15 amino acids. CDR3 sequence reads: CASSRDSTVRYEQYF. The DNA for the CDR3 is TGTGCCAGCAGCCGAGACAGCACCGTCAGGTACGAGCAGTACTTC.

The gene calls are TRBV5-6 and TRBJ1-2, with D perhaps TRBD1 (6 bases). The CDR3 covers 15 residues. Germline V gene lookup returns CDR1 SGHDT and CDR2 YYEEEE. Trimming left V 0 bases short and J 0 bases short, with 9 bases between. The chain's CDR3 is CASSLAAGANYGYTF. The CDR3 DNA reads TGTGCCAGCAGCTTGGCGGCAGGGGCTAACTATGGCTACACCTTC.